The subject of this entry is one T cell receptor beta chain. Its target is unknown. This CDR3 spans 16 amino acids. V gave up 0 bases and J gave up 0 bases, with 7 bases separating them. Germline V lookup: CDR1 SGHRS, CDR2 YFSETQ. Sequencing was performed with immunoSEQ multiplex PCR; in TCRdb, only in-frame clones are kept and a portion is missing. This table has 9,500 to 15,000 clones, around 68% appearing once. This record comes from a study of chemoradiotherapy in HPV16-positive cancers. Study as a whole: Candidate HPV-specific T-cell clones and common TCR motifs came from functional assays in a couple of HPV16-positive patients.

Points from the study as a whole: Functional assays defining HPV-specific T cells used only two HPV16-positive patients. Candidate HPV-specific clones and E7-related TCR motifs grew in tumor during treatment.

Sampling was performed from a patient who underwent chemoradiotherapy. The TCR originated in a human donor with HPV-associated anogenital cancer. This chain uses TRBV5-1 with TRBJ2-6; D is uncertain. CDR3 protein: CASSLDSGSGANVLTF. The CDR3 DNA sequence: TGCGCCAGCAGCTTGGATTCCGGCTCTGGGGCCAACGTCCTGACTTTC.